Following are 15 T cell receptor beta chains from one sample sequenced in a study of T cell responses to AZD1222 COVID-19 vaccine. The data were produced by immunoSEQ multiplex PCR, yet TCRdb's version contains in-frame clones alone and is incomplete. The sample consists of 140,000 or so clones, 89% of them appearing once. The input for sequencing was peripheral blood, taken 28 days after the second AZD1222 dose. All receptors come from an adult who received the AZD1222 COVID-19 vaccine.

This clone appeared once. The chain couples TRBV7-2 to TRBJ2-1; TRBD2 matches 13 bases. The CDR3 contains 19 residues. Germline lookup yields CDR1 SGHTA and CDR2 FQGNSA. V shed 6 bases and J 6 bases; nucleotides not matched to a gene: 17. The CDR3 loop is CASRPRTSGSGSGFNEQFF. The DNA of the CDR3 is TGTGCCAGCAGACCCAGGACTAGCGGGAGCGGGAGCGGGTTCAATGAGCAGTTCTTC.

J is TRBJ2-3 and V is TRBV29-1; possibly TRBD2 for D (6 bases). Germline loops: CDR1 SQVTM, CDR2 ANQGSEA. Trimming took 6 bases from V and 5 from J, leaving 12 bases between them. The CDR3 covers 12 residues. The CDR3, as DNA: TGCAGCGTCCTAGGACTACTAGATACGCAGTATTTT. It codes for CSVLGLLDTQYF.

The V gene is TRBV7-3, the J gene TRBJ2-1; TRBD2 agrees at 10 bases. The V gene end was trimmed by 5 bases and the J gene end by 6 bases; junction bases not matched to a gene: 10. The CDR3 is 16 residues long. Germline lookup yields CDR1 SGHTA and CDR2 FQGTGA. CDR3 sequence: CASSLNSGLAINEQFF. CDR3 bases: TGTGCCAGCAGCCTCAACTCGGGACTAGCGATCAATGAGCAGTTCTTC.

Regarding this clone: Within the sample, other DNA sequences also encode this same CDR3. CDR3 DNA: TGTGCCAGCAGCTTGAGCTCCTACGAGCAGTACTTC. Its protein product is CASSLSSYEQYF. This rearrangement joins TRBV5-6 to TRBJ2-7, with D uncertain. Looked up from germline, CDR1 is SGHDT and CDR2 is YYEEEE. The CDR3 contains 12 residues. Trimming stripped 1 base from V and 0 bases from J, with 2 bases between.

The chain carries TRBV7-2 and TRBJ2-3; D possibly uses TRBD1 or TRBD2 (6 bases each). Trimming left V 1 base short and J 9 bases short, with 8 bases between. The V gene's germline CDR1 is SGHTA and CDR2 FQGNSA. The CDR3 totals 12 residues. CDR3 coding DNA: TGTGCCAGCAGCTTAGTGGGGGGCACGCAGTATTTT. It translates to CASSLVGGTQYF.

The chain employs TRBV3-1 (or the pseudogene TRBV3-2) and TRBJ1-2, with unresolved D. Germline assignment: CDR1 LGHDT and CDR2 YNNKEL (reference sequence). The CDR3 sequence is 16 residues long. V lost 0 bases, J lost 10 bases, and 21 bases lay in between. CDR3 DNA: TGTGCCAGCAGCCAAGATCGGGCGGAGGAACCCGACTTCTACACCTTC. Translated: CASSQDRAEEPDFYTF.

The V and J genes are TRBV5-6 and TRBJ2-7; D call uncertain. The CDR3 runs to 13 residues. V was pared by 2 bases and J by 0 bases, with 6 bases between. CDR1 is SGHDT, CDR2 YYEEEE, per germline. The CDR3 here is CASSFRSSYEQYF. The DNA of the CDR3 is TGTGCCAGCAGCTTTAGGAGCTCCTACGAGCAGTACTTC.

This chain links TRBV3-1 (or the pseudogene TRBV3-2) with TRBJ1-4, with 9 positions matching TRBD1. The CDR3 runs to 13 residues. V lost 4 bases, J lost 6 bases, and 0 bases stayed unmatched. CDR1 is LGHDT, CDR2 YNNKEL, per germline (reference sequence). The CDR3: CASSRQGDEKLFF. CDR3 nucleotides: TGTGCCAGCAGCCGACAGGGGGATGAAAAACTGTTTTTT.

This chain connects TRBV7-6 to TRBJ2-7; D possibly corresponds to TRBD2 (6 bases). This CDR3 contains 14 residues. Germline CDR1 SGHVS, CDR2 FNYEAQ. Trimming left V 10 bases short and J 6 bases short, with 22 bases between. This chain's CDR3 is CATALQEGSGEQYF. In DNA form, the CDR3 reads TGTGCCACGGCCCTACAGGAGGGGTCTGGCGAGCAGTACTTC.

The chain recombines TRBV27 with TRBJ1-4, with no clear D. V lost 3 bases to trimming and J lost 5 bases, with 16 bases between them. CDR3 length: 16 residues. Germline CDR1 is MNHEY and CDR2 is SMNVEV (reference sequence). The CDR3 here is CASSFGPGRLNEKLFF. The CDR3 DNA reads TGTGCCAGCAGTTTCGGCCCGGGTCGTTTAAATGAAAAACTGTTTTTT.

J is TRBJ1-2 and V is TRBV19, with TRBD1 matching over 10 bases. The CDR3 consists of 16 residues. V shed 5 bases, J shed 5 bases, and the junction held 11 bases outside the gene matches. In germline, CDR1 is LNHDA, CDR2 SQIVND (reference sequence). The CDR3 reads CASSATLGTGVYGYTF. CDR3 coding DNA: TGTGCCAGTAGTGCTACCCTGGGGACAGGGGTATATGGCTACACCTTC.

The chain combines TRBV7-2 with TRBJ2-1, with D perhaps matching TRBD2 (5 bases). In germline, CDR1 is SGHTA, CDR2 FQGNSA. This CDR3 comprises 12 residues. The V end was cut by 5 bases, the J end by 15 bases, with 17 bases between. The CDR3 DNA follows: TGTGCCAGCAGCGCCGGGGTGCGAAATCGGTTCTTC. Translating it yields CASSAGVRNRFF.

This chain links TRBV5-4 with TRBJ2-1; 8 bases are shared with TRBD2. Germline V gene data show CDR1 as SGHNT and CDR2 as YYREEE (reference sequence). Losses at the gene ends were 3 bases for V and 9 bases for J; bases not matched to a gene: 5. CDR3 length: 13 amino acids. In DNA, the CDR3 is TGTGCCAGCAGCTATCGGGGGGGAAGTGAGCAGTTCTTC. As protein: CASSYRGGSEQFF.

CDR3 nucleotide sequence: TGTGCCAGCAGGGGGTGGGAGGGAGCGTACTATGGCTACACCTTC. Its translation is CASRGWEGAYYGYTF. V and J are TRBV27 and TRBJ1-2; D uncertain. CDR3 length equals 15 residues. Per germline, CDR1 MNHEY and CDR2 SMNVEV (reference sequence). V was pared by 6 bases and J by 3 bases, with 17 bases between.

This chain joins TRBV12-5 and TRBJ1-1, with D possibly matching TRBD1 (5 bases). The CDR3 has 17 amino acids. The germline gives CDR1 LGHNT, CDR2 FRNRAP. The ends were cut back, 0 bases at V and 4 bases at J, with 18 bases in the middle. The CDR3 loop is CASGLVTRDRGGTEAFF. As DNA, the CDR3 is TGTGCTAGTGGTTTGGTAACCCGGGACCGTGGAGGCACTGAAGCTTTCTTT.